The clone carrying this T cell receptor beta chain was seen repeatedly, ten times or more. Its antigen is currently unknown. The library tagged each cDNA molecule with unique molecular identifiers. Each CDR3 protein gets one entry after TCRdb re-called the RACE reads with MiXCR. Of around 65,000 distinct CDR3 sequences in the sample, around 6.1% were seen once. This sample was taken from a study of human T cells and chemical hapten exposure. Background on the study: Variability of per-sample TCR yields stemmed mainly from small differences in pooled library volume. Study-level findings and limits: The study found that DPC sensitization did not change TCRs above 1 in 1000 frequency.

Time point meaning: healthy volunteer bleed at 6 weeks. From whole blood left unfractionated, total RNA was extracted. V lost 3 bases and J lost 2, with 11 bases in between. Germline values: CDR1 GTSNPN, CDR2 SVGIG (reference sequence). The CDR3 contains 13 residues. The sequence derives from a female donor in good health. Some clones in this sample may be carry-over from other donors' samples. The V call is TRBV30, the J call TRBJ2-7; D is undetermined. The sequencing sample was made of whole blood. Written as DNA, the CDR3 is TGTGCCTGGAGGCCGGATACAACCTACGAGCAGTACTTC. As protein: CAWRPDTTYEQYF.